Listed below are T cell receptor beta chains from one sample, sequenced in a study of blood T cell repertoires in COVID-19. Assay used: immunoSEQ multiplex PCR; TCRdb lists only in-frame clones, some missing. The sample consists of about 87,000 clones, over 80% of them appearing once. Sequencing input: peripheral blood. These receptor sequences come from a woman aged 70 to 79 with acute or convalescent COVID-19. The CDR3 runs from the conserved cysteine through the conserved F or W. Fields, in order: J gene, D gene, V gene, clone size, CDR3 protein, CDR3 DNA. The D gene is left open where the match is weak. Rows may omit the clone size; those that give it use once, few, many or a size class.

j_call: TRBJ1-3
d_call: .
v_call: TRBV3-1/TRBV3-2
clone_size: .
cdr3_aa: CASSQRGNTIYF
cdr3_nt: TGTGCCAGCAGCCAGCGTGGAAACACCATATATTTT

j_call: TRBJ1-6
d_call: .
v_call: TRBV18
clone_size: many
cdr3_aa: CASSPPGGARSPLHF
cdr3_nt: TGTGCCAGCTCACCACCGGGAGGGGCGAGGTCACCCCTCCACTTT

j_call: TRBJ2-7
d_call: TRBD2
v_call: TRBV7-9
clone_size: .
cdr3_aa: CASSLEGDYYEQYF
cdr3_nt: TGTGCCAGCAGCTTAGAAGGGGACTACTACGAGCAGTACTTC

j_call: TRBJ1-2
d_call: .
v_call: TRBV5-8
clone_size: once
cdr3_aa: CASSLEQRFF
cdr3_nt: TGTGCCAGCAGCTTGGAGCAGCGGTTCTTC

j_call: TRBJ1-5
d_call: .
v_call: TRBV29-1
clone_size: .
cdr3_aa: CSVGGSDQPQHF
cdr3_nt: TGCAGCGTGGGGGGGAGCGATCAGCCCCAGCATTTT

j_call: TRBJ2-1
d_call: .
v_call: TRBV19
clone_size: .
cdr3_aa: CASSIQASYNEQFF
cdr3_nt: TGTGCCAGTAGTATACAGGCCTCCTACAATGAGCAGTTCTTC

j_call: TRBJ2-5
d_call: .
v_call: TRBV6-5
clone_size: few
cdr3_aa: CASSSRGGGETQYF
cdr3_nt: TGTGCCAGCAGTTCCCGAGGGGGGGGAGAGACCCAGTACTTC

j_call: TRBJ1-1
d_call: .
v_call: TRBV11-3
clone_size: .
cdr3_aa: CASSLQSRTHSGTEAFF
cdr3_nt: TGTGCCAGCAGCTTGCAATCCCGGACTCATTCGGGCACTGAAGCTTTCTTT

j_call: TRBJ1-1
d_call: .
v_call: TRBV12-3/TRBV12-4
clone_size: .
cdr3_aa: CASTAARGTEAFF
cdr3_nt: TGTGCCAGCACCGCCGCCCGAGGGACTGAAGCTTTCTTT

j_call: TRBJ2-2
d_call: .
v_call: TRBV7-3
clone_size: few
cdr3_aa: CASSPQGSYTGELFF
cdr3_nt: TGTGCCAGCAGCCCCCAGGGGTCGTACACCGGGGAGCTGTTTTTT

j_call: TRBJ2-1
d_call: TRBD2
v_call: TRBV5-6
clone_size: .
cdr3_aa: CASSYSLAGSYNEQFF
cdr3_nt: TGTGCCAGCAGTTACTCACTAGCGGGGTCCTACAATGAGCAGTTCTTC

j_call: TRBJ2-7
d_call: .
v_call: TRBV12-3/TRBV12-4
clone_size: .
cdr3_aa: CASTQGLTYEQYF
cdr3_nt: TGTGCCAGCACCCAGGGTTTAACCTACGAGCAGTACTTC

j_call: TRBJ1-1
d_call: .
v_call: TRBV5-1
clone_size: .
cdr3_aa: CASSLVGQLMNTEAFF
cdr3_nt: TGCGCCAGCAGCTTGGTCGGACAATTGATGAACACTGAAGCTTTCTTT

j_call: TRBJ1-1
d_call: .
v_call: TRBV28
clone_size: .
cdr3_aa: CASSYFQGTEAFF
cdr3_nt: TGTGCCAGCAGTTACTTTCAGGGGACTGAAGCTTTCTTT

j_call: TRBJ2-7
d_call: TRBD2
v_call: TRBV10-3
clone_size: .
cdr3_aa: CAISESRGNSYEQYF
cdr3_nt: TGTGCCATCAGTGAGTCGCGGGGGAACTCCTACGAGCAGTACTTC

j_call: TRBJ1-1
d_call: .
v_call: TRBV4-2
clone_size: .
cdr3_aa: CASSQDTAEAFF
cdr3_nt: TGTGCCAGCAGCCAAGATACAGCTGAAGCTTTCTTT

j_call: TRBJ1-1
d_call: TRBD1
v_call: TRBV7-9
clone_size: .
cdr3_aa: CASSFGQGEAFF
cdr3_nt: TGTGCCAGCAGCTTCGGACAGGGTGAAGCTTTCTTT

j_call: TRBJ2-3
d_call: .
v_call: TRBV6-5
clone_size: few
cdr3_aa: CASRRADTQYF
cdr3_nt: TGTGCCAGCAGGCGGGCAGATACGCAGTATTTT

j_call: TRBJ2-3
d_call: .
v_call: TRBV7-8
clone_size: .
cdr3_aa: CASSLETVRDTQYF
cdr3_nt: TGTGCCAGCAGCTTAGAAACAGTACGAGATACGCAGTATTTT

j_call: TRBJ2-1
d_call: TRBD2
v_call: TRBV9
clone_size: .
cdr3_aa: CASSVGSGGLDEQFF
cdr3_nt: TGTGCCAGCAGCGTAGGTAGCGGGGGGTTAGATGAGCAGTTCTTC

j_call: TRBJ2-5
d_call: TRBD2
v_call: TRBV4-1
clone_size: .
cdr3_aa: CASSQDSSGGAETQYF
cdr3_nt: TGCGCCAGCAGCCAAGATTCGAGCGGGGGGGCAGAGACCCAGTACTTC

j_call: TRBJ1-1
d_call: TRBD1
v_call: TRBV2
clone_size: .
cdr3_aa: CASSEQGLTEAFF
cdr3_nt: TGTGCCAGCAGCGAACAGGGGCTCACTGAAGCTTTCTTT

j_call: TRBJ1-5
d_call: TRBD1
v_call: TRBV5-1
clone_size: .
cdr3_aa: CASSLGDSSNNQPQHF
cdr3_nt: TGCGCCAGCAGCTTGGGGGACAGTTCTAACAATCAGCCCCAGCATTTT

j_call: TRBJ2-1
d_call: .
v_call: TRBV18
clone_size: .
cdr3_aa: CASSGGALNEQFF
cdr3_nt: TGTGCCAGCTCAGGGGGCGCATTGAATGAGCAGTTCTTC

j_call: TRBJ1-3
d_call: TRBD1
v_call: TRBV6-4
clone_size: .
cdr3_aa: CASSDSDRGRDTIYF
cdr3_nt: TGTGCCAGCAGTGACTCTGACAGGGGGCGCGACACCATATATTTT

j_call: TRBJ2-1
d_call: .
v_call: TRBV2
clone_size: .
cdr3_aa: CASSDSGINEQFF
cdr3_nt: TGTGCCAGCAGTGACTCAGGGATCAATGAGCAGTTCTTC

j_call: TRBJ1-2
d_call: .
v_call: TRBV7-8
clone_size: .
cdr3_aa: CASSRSSQNGYTF
cdr3_nt: TGTGCCAGCAGCCGCTCTAGTCAAAATGGCTACACCTTC

j_call: TRBJ2-3
d_call: TRBD1
v_call: TRBV7-3
clone_size: .
cdr3_aa: CASRDGTGADTQYF
cdr3_nt: TGTGCCAGCAGAGACGGGACAGGTGCAGATACGCAGTATTTT

j_call: TRBJ1-2
d_call: .
v_call: TRBV5-6
clone_size: .
cdr3_aa: CASSLQGVRLSGYTF
cdr3_nt: TGTGCCAGCAGCTTACAGGGAGTTCGACTTAGTGGCTACACCTTC

j_call: TRBJ1-1
d_call: TRBD1
v_call: TRBV19
clone_size: .
cdr3_aa: CASTPLRSGQATQGAFF
cdr3_nt: TGTGCCAGTACCCCCCTGAGGTCGGGACAGGCCACCCAGGGAGCTTTCTTT

j_call: TRBJ2-2
d_call: TRBD2
v_call: TRBV29-1
clone_size: few
cdr3_aa: CSVELRQGLSTGELFF
cdr3_nt: TGCAGCGTTGAGCTACGCCAGGGACTAAGCACCGGGGAGCTGTTTTTT

j_call: TRBJ2-2
d_call: TRBD1
v_call: TRBV11-2
clone_size: .
cdr3_aa: CASGKTGVTGELFF
cdr3_nt: TGTGCCAGCGGAAAGACAGGGGTCACCGGGGAGCTGTTTTTT

j_call: TRBJ2-2
d_call: .
v_call: TRBV6-5
clone_size: .
cdr3_aa: CASSYDYPGATGELFF
cdr3_nt: TGTGCCAGCAGTTACGATTATCCGGGAGCTACCGGGGAGCTGTTTTTT

j_call: TRBJ1-2
d_call: .
v_call: TRBV5-1
clone_size: .
cdr3_aa: CASSRGSGNYGYTF
cdr3_nt: TGCGCCAGCAGCCGAGGGTCGGGGAACTATGGCTACACCTTC

j_call: TRBJ2-6
d_call: TRBD1
v_call: TRBV18
clone_size: once
cdr3_aa: CASSPGTVNSGANVLTF
cdr3_nt: TGTGCCAGCTCACCAGGGACAGTTAACTCTGGGGCCAACGTCCTGACTTTC

j_call: TRBJ2-7
d_call: .
v_call: TRBV5-5
clone_size: .
cdr3_aa: CASSLAQEYEQYF
cdr3_nt: TGTGCCAGCAGCTTGGCTCAGGAATACGAGCAGTACTTC

j_call: TRBJ2-7
d_call: TRBD2
v_call: TRBV7-9
clone_size: .
cdr3_aa: CASSLGLAGDSSYEQYF
cdr3_nt: TGTGCCAGCAGCTTGGGGCTAGCGGGGGACAGCTCCTACGAGCAGTACTTC

j_call: TRBJ1-2
d_call: TRBD1
v_call: TRBV27
clone_size: .
cdr3_aa: CASSFRQGYGYTF
cdr3_nt: TGTGCCAGCAGTTTTCGACAGGGCTATGGCTACACCTTC

j_call: TRBJ1-3
d_call: .
v_call: TRBV4-1
clone_size: .
cdr3_aa: CASSQPRGPRGNTIYF
cdr3_nt: TGCGCCAGCAGCCAGCCCAGGGGACCTCGGGGAAACACCATATATTTT

j_call: TRBJ2-7
d_call: TRBD2
v_call: TRBV28
clone_size: few
cdr3_aa: CASVGASGYEQYF
cdr3_nt: TGTGCCAGCGTTGGGGCTAGCGGCTACGAGCAGTACTTC

j_call: TRBJ1-3
d_call: .
v_call: TRBV29-1
clone_size: few
cdr3_aa: CSADGGDPVGNTIYF
cdr3_nt: TGCAGCGCTGATGGGGGGGACCCTGTTGGAAACACCATATATTTT

j_call: TRBJ1-1
d_call: .
v_call: TRBV7-8
clone_size: once
cdr3_aa: CASSYIRGGDTEAFF
cdr3_nt: TGTGCCAGCAGCTACATCAGGGGTGGGGACACTGAAGCTTTCTTT